This is a list of T cell receptor beta chains from one sample in a study of CD4 T cells in relation to SARS-CoV-2 and coronaviruses. Here immunoSEQ multiplex PCR was the method, and the copy in TCRdb shows in-frame clones only, minus some. In the table there are 60,000 to 65,000 clones, around 93% of which are singletons. The sample was naive CD4+ T cells from PBMCs. The receptor source for this set is a human donor in good health. Each CDR3 is given with its conserved first and last residue. D genes are given only for firm matches. Not all rows give a size; the values are once, few, many and, for expanded clones, a class.

clone_size,d_call,j_call,v_call,cdr3_aa,cdr3_nt
-,-,TRBJ2-7,TRBV11-2,CASSPIRGSSYEQYF,TGTGCCAGCAGCCCCATTAGAGGGAGCTCCTACGAGCAGTACTTC
-,-,TRBJ1-1,TRBV6-5,CASNQGAGNTEAFF,TGTGCCAGCAATCAAGGGGCGGGGAACACTGAAGCTTTCTTT
-,-,TRBJ2-2,TRBV9,CASSVEGRGTGELFF,TGTGCCAGCAGCGTAGAGGGCAGAGGGACCGGGGAGCTGTTTTTT
-,-,TRBJ2-2,TRBV11-3,CASSKQGGSPQAPTGELFF,TGTGCCAGCAGTAAACAGGGGGGGTCACCACAGGCTCCCACCGGGGAGCTGTTTTTT
-,-,TRBJ2-6,TRBV7-3,CASSLAASGANVLTF,TGTGCCAGCAGCTTAGCGGCCTCTGGGGCCAACGTCCTGACTTTC
-,-,TRBJ1-5,TRBV4-1,CASSQDSRGGAQHF,TGCGCCAGCAGCCAAGATTCTAGAGGGGGTGCCCAGCATTTT
-,-,TRBJ2-7,TRBV20-1,CSASPPLARNSYEQYF,TGCAGTGCTAGTCCACCATTAGCAAGAAACTCCTACGAGCAGTACTTC
once,TRBD1,TRBJ2-2,TRBV4-1,CASSQVDRVGELFF,TGCGCCAGCAGCCAAGTTGACAGGGTTGGGGAGCTGTTTTTT
-,-,TRBJ1-6,TRBV2,CASNAGGAYNSPLHF,TGTGCCAGCAATGCTGGGGGGGCCTATAATTCACCCCTCCACTTT
-,TRBD1,TRBJ2-4,TRBV28,CASSIPGQRAKNIQYF,TGTGCCAGCAGTATACCGGGACAGCGAGCCAAAAACATTCAGTACTTC
-,TRBD2,TRBJ2-5,TRBV5-4,CASSLAGTSGKETQYF,TGTGCCAGCAGCTTGGCCGGGACTAGCGGGAAGGAGACCCAGTACTTC
-,TRBD1,TRBJ2-1,TRBV27,CASSTGQFPGNEQFF,TGTGCCAGCAGTACGGGACAGTTTCCTGGTAATGAGCAGTTCTTC
-,TRBD1,TRBJ2-7,TRBV28,CASSSPGGFSSYEQYF,TGTGCCAGCAGTTCACCAGGGGGCTTTAGCTCCTACGAGCAGTACTTC
-,-,TRBJ2-7,TRBV19,CASSIGGLTYEQYF,TGTGCCAGTAGTATAGGGGGGCTTACCTACGAGCAGTACTTC
-,-,TRBJ1-3,TRBV14,CASSQLPSGNTIYF,TGTGCCAGCAGCCAATTACCCTCTGGAAACACCATATATTTT
-,-,TRBJ1-2,TRBV9,CASSVAPGRTNYGYTF,TGTGCCAGCAGCGTAGCACCTGGACGGACTAACTATGGCTACACCTTC
once,TRBD1,TRBJ1-4,TRBV5-1,CASSRGQGTEKLFF,TGCGCCAGCAGCCGAGGACAGGGAACTGAAAAACTGTTTTTT
-,TRBD2,TRBJ2-1,TRBV6-5,CASRPGLAGYEQFF,TGTGCCAGCAGACCGGGACTAGCGGGGTATGAGCAGTTCTTC